This TCR beta chain stems from a study of blood T cells in healthy people across ages. The CDR3 spans 14 residues. CDR1 is MNHEY and CDR2 is SMNVEV in the germline V gene (reference sequence). V lost 5 bases and J lost 7; bases outside the gene matches: 9. A J-beta primer mix and a sample-barcoded 5' primer were used in a second PCR of roughly 6 to 11 cycles. Each single sample gave us at least 3 million CDR3-containing paired-end reads. Via MiXCR, TCRdb re-called the 5' RACE reads, giving one row per CDR3 protein. The sample lists 800,000 to 950,000 distinct CDR3 sequences, almost 30% occurring once. This same sample was also taken into another study, of T cells of mothers and their children. That investigation notes: The study obtained over 9 million TCR beta CDR3 reads per mother and around 3 million per child. The study found thymic selection shapes TCR recombination output similarly in related and unrelated pairs.

The sample consisted of blood. This sequence joins TRBV27 and TRBJ1-1; 8 bases fit TRBD1. This receptor was identified in a woman between 40 and 50 years old in good health. CDR3 region: CASSERTGRDEAFF. In DNA, the CDR3 is TGTGCCAGCAGTGAGAGGACAGGGAGGGATGAAGCTTTCTTT.